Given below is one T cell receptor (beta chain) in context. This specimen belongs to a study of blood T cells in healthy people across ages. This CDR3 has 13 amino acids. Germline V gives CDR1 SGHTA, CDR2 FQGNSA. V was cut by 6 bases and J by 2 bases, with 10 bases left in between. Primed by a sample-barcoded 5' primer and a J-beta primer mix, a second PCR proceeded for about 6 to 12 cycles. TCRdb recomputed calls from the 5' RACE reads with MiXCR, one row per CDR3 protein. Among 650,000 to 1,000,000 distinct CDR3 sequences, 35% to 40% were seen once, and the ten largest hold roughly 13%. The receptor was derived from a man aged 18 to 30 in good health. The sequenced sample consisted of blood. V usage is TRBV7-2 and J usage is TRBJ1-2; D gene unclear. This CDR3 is CASRLGRNYGYTF. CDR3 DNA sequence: TGTGCCAGCAGGTTGGGCAGAAACTATGGCTACACCTTC.